What follows describes a single TCR beta chain. Its specificity is unknown. Using a J-beta primer mix together with a sample-barcoded 5' primer, a second PCR was run for about 6 to 12 cycles. TCRdb re-called the 5' RACE reads with MiXCR, one entry per CDR3 protein. Seen here are 920,000 or so distinct CDR3 sequences, 35% to 50% observed once, and the top ten hold 15% to 20%. This specimen comes from a study of blood T cells in healthy people across ages. Findings and limits, study-wide: Per million T cells, TCR beta diversity dropped roughly linearly as age increased.

The CDR3 totals 18 residues. V shed 4 bases, J shed 4 bases, and the junction held 15 bases outside the gene matches. In germline, CDR1 is ENHRY, CDR2 SYGVKD. The material sequenced was blood. V is TRBV10-3 and J is TRBJ2-2; TRBD2 agrees at 7 bases. This receptor was taken from a woman aged 55-70 years in good health. The CDR3 spells CAISGPLLAPKGTGELFF. The CDR3 bases are TGTGCCATCAGTGGACCTTTACTAGCGCCGAAGGGCACCGGGGAGCTGTTTTTT.